The 11 T cell receptor beta chains below come from one sample, sequenced in a study of OX40 agonist ivuxolimab in advanced cancers. Generated by immunoSEQ multiplex PCR, the TCRdb table keeps only in-frame clones and is missing some. Of roughly 56,000 clones in the sample, 86% are singletons; the top ten hold 2.6%. Sequencing used CD4+ or CD8+ T cells sorted from blood, obtained in a trial of the OX40 agonist ivuxolimab. These receptors originate from an adult with an advanced solid tumor such as melanoma, head and neck, liver or kidney cancer.

This clone was recorded once. The chain recombines TRBV5-4 with TRBJ2-3; no firm D call. The CDR3 consists of 13 residues. V shed 4 bases and J shed 4 bases, with 10 bases lying between them. Germline CDR1 is SGHNT and CDR2 is YYREEE (reference sequence). The CDR3 region has the DNA TGTGCCAGCAGCACCTACACCGCAGATACGCAGTATTTT. Its protein product is CASSTYTADTQYF.

This clone came up a few times. The J gene is TRBJ1-5, the V gene TRBV7-2, with D possibly being TRBD1 (6 bases). The V gene's germline CDR1 is SGHTA and CDR2 FQGNSA. There are 15 residues in the CDR3. V lost 3 bases to trimming and J lost 0 bases, with 9 bases between them. This CDR3 reads CASSFTGYSNQPQHF. The CDR3 DNA sequence: TGTGCCAGCAGCTTCACAGGGTATAGCAATCAGCCCCAGCATTTT.

The chain links TRBV7-6 to TRBJ1-1; D might be TRBD1 (5 bases). This CDR3 has 15 residues. The V end lost 5 bases, the J end lost 6 bases, and 19 bases lay between the germline ends. Per germline, CDR1 SGHVS and CDR2 FNYEAQ. This CDR3 is CASSPRSGAGAEAFF. The CDR3 coding sequence is TGTGCCAGCAGCCCAAGATCCGGGGCGGGCGCTGAAGCTTTCTTT.

This chain connects TRBV9 to TRBJ1-1; no clear D gene. Deletions cut 2 bases from V and 2 bases from J, with 13 bases between. Germline CDR1 SGDLS, CDR2 YYNGEE. This CDR3 comprises 15 residues. In DNA form, the CDR3 reads TGTGCCAGCAGCGTGATTGGCAGCTCCAACACTGAAGCTTTCTTT. Translated, it gives CASSVIGSSNTEAFF. Together with reference TRBV9 and TRBJ1-1, the CDR3 gives the full variable domain: DSGVTQTPKHLITATGQRVTLRCSPRSGDLSVYWYQQSLDQGLQFLIQYYNGEERAKGNILERFSAQQFPDLHSELNLSSLELGDSALYFCASSVIGSSNTEAFFGQGTRLTVV.

The chain joins TRBV30 to TRBJ1-5; no definite D call. Trimming left V 2 bases short and J 6 bases short, with 14 bases between. Germline values: CDR1 GTSNPN, CDR2 SVGIG (reference sequence). The CDR3 is made up of 14 amino acids. The CDR3 DNA reads as TGTGCCTGGAGTTCACCGGGTGGTGGTCAGCCCCAGCATTTT. As protein: CAWSSPGGGQPQHF.

This clone was recorded once. J is TRBJ1-4 and V is TRBV5-4; 9 positions match TRBD1. With V trimmed by 4 bases and J by 4 bases, 2 bases remained unmatched. This CDR3 comprises 14 residues. Looked up from germline, CDR1 is SGHNT and CDR2 is YYREEE (reference sequence). CDR3 in DNA: TGTGCCAGCAGCCAGGGACAGGGTAATGAAAAACTGTTTTTT. Amino acids: CASSQGQGNEKLFF.

V is TRBV14 and J is TRBJ1-1; D remains ambiguous. Germline V gene data show CDR1 as SGHDN and CDR2 as FVKESK. This CDR3 has 18 amino acids. Trimming removed 0 bases at V and 1 base at J, with 18 bases between. The CDR3 spells CASSQDFGSWVGNTEAFF. CDR3 nucleotide sequence: TGTGCCAGCAGCCAAGATTTCGGCAGTTGGGTGGGGAACACTGAAGCTTTCTTT.

This clone has a single count. The V and J genes are TRBV11-3 and TRBJ2-5, with D possibly being TRBD1 (6 bases). Trimming took off 5 bases at V and 2 bases at J, with 18 bases between the two ends. The length of the CDR3 is 16 residues. Germline V CDR1 and CDR2: SGHNT, YENEEA. The CDR3 protein is CASSVGQPSGQETQYF. The CDR3 bases are TGTGCCAGCAGCGTAGGACAGCCGAGTGGGCAAGAGACCCAGTACTTC.

This clone appeared once. The J gene is TRBJ1-2, the V gene TRBV10-3, with TRBD1 matching 10 bases. V was pared by 7 bases and J by 1 base, with 9 bases of the junction left unmatched. The CDR3 is 16 amino acids. Germline V gene sequence: CDR1 ENHRY, CDR2 SYGVKD. CDR3: CAIMRDRGSGNYGYTF. DNA of the CDR3: TGTGCCATCATGCGGGACAGGGGATCGGGTAACTATGGCTACACCTTC.

Worth noting for this clone: Mismatch with germline at one junction end may stem from a read error. This rearrangement joins TRBV19 to TRBJ2-5, with D tentatively TRBD2 (5 bases). Germline V CDR1 and CDR2: LNHDA, SQIVND (reference sequence). The CDR3 loop spans 15 amino acids. The CDR3 DNA follows: TGTGCCAGTTCCGACCGGCATGAAGGGAGAGACCCCTCAAACTTC. Translated: CASSDRHEGRDPSNF.

CDR3 in DNA: TGTGCCAGCAGCTTAGAAGCCGGGGGGGCACGAGATACGCAGTATTTT. This encodes CASSLEAGGARDTQYF. The chain joins TRBV7-6 to TRBJ2-3; TRBD2 aligns across 8 bases. Germline CDR1 is SGHVS and CDR2 is FNYEAQ. The CDR3 loop spans 16 amino acids. The J segment lost 5 bases and the V segment lost 1 base, leaving 8 bases of the junction unmatched.